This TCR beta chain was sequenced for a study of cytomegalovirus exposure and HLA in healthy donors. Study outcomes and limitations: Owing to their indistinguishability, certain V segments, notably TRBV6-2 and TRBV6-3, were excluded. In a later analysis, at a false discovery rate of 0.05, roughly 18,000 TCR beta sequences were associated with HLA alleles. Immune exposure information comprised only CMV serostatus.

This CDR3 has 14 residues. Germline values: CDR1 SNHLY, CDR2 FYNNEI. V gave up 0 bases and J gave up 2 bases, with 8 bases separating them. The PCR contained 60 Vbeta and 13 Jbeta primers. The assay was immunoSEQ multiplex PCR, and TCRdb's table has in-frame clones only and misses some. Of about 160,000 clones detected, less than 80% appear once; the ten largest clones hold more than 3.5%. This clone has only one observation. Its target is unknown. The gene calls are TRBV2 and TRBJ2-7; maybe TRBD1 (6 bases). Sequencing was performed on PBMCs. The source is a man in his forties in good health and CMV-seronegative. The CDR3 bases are TGTGCCAGCAGTGAAGCGGACAGACCCTACGAGCAGTACTTC. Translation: CASSEADRPYEQYF.